This T cell receptor (beta chain) was sequenced during a study of radiotherapy plus CTLA-4 blockade in lung cancer. In the study overall: With approximately 33% of patients having disease control, objective responses were seen in approximately 17%.

Overall study findings and caveats: The study found tumor-derived TCR clones expanded in blood after radiotherapy plus ipilimumab.

Note on this clone: As yet, its antigen is unknown.

Generated by immunoSEQ multiplex PCR, the TCRdb table keeps only in-frame clones and is missing some. The sample has approximately 34,000 clones; roughly 70% are singletons. This TCR came from a human donor with non-small cell lung cancer who had stable disease on radiotherapy plus ipilimumab. Sequenced here: peripheral blood, sampled from a patient treated with radiotherapy plus ipilimumab.

The CDR3 coding sequence is TGTGCCAGCAGTGCAGGGTCGAGGATGAACACTGAAGCTTTCTTT. Residues: CASSAGSRMNTEAFF. The rearrangement joins TRBV2 to TRBJ1-1, with a tentative D call TRBD1 (5 bases). The CDR3 runs to 15 residues. The V gene's germline CDR1 is SNHLY and CDR2 FYNNEI. The germline V and J ends were trimmed by 4 bases and 0 bases, with 12 bases remaining between them.